A selection of T cell receptor beta chains follows, all from one sample in a study of regulatory T cells in long-lasting Graves disease. TCRdb itself ran the multiplex PCR reads through MiXCR, one entry per CDR3 protein. The table has under 500,000 distinct CDR3 sequences, 20% to 25% seen once. Specimen: peripheral blood mononuclear cells (PBMCs), collected when the disease was refractory, from a patient treated with antithyroid drugs. These receptors were collected from a female donor with Graves disease. Each CDR3 is given with its conserved first and last residue. A D gene is named only where the DNA matches it firmly. Rows give clone size only sometimes, using once, few, many, or a class for an expanded clone.

v_call	clone_size	d_call	j_call	cdr3_nt	cdr3_aa
TRBV19	NA	TRBD1	TRBJ2-1	TGTGCCAGTAGTCCGAGGGACAGGGGGAGCAATGAGCAGTTCTTC	CASSPRDRGSNEQFF
TRBV11-2	many	NA	TRBJ1-1	TGTGCCAGCAGCTTAAGGGGTTCTGAAGCTTTCTTT	CASSLRGSEAFF
TRBV6-1	many	NA	TRBJ1-1	TGTGCCAGTGGAGGGACGGGTAGTACTGAAGCTTTCTTT	CASGGTGSTEAFF
TRBV20-1	NA	NA	TRBJ2-7	TGCAGTGCCTCCCCGGAGGCAGGACTCCCTCTCGGGGAGCAGTACTTC	CSASPEAGLPLGEQYF
TRBV7-2	NA	NA	TRBJ2-2	TGTGCCAGCAGCTTACAGAGGTTTGGGTCGTCGAACACCGGGGAGCTGTTTTTT	CASSLQRFGSSNTGELFF
TRBV2	many	NA	TRBJ1-2	TGTGCCAGCAGTAGCACGTTCTACACCTTC	CASSSTFYTF
TRBV6-1	few	NA	TRBJ1-5	TGTGCCAGCGCCAGGGACGCGATGCAGCCCCAGCATTTT	CASARDAMQPQHF
TRBV6-1	NA	NA	TRBJ1-3	TGTGCCAGCGGACGGGACACTCACTTCTCTGGAAACACCATATATTTT	CASGRDTHFSGNTIYF
TRBV20-1	NA	NA	TRBJ1-5	TGCAGTGCTAGAGAGGGATATCAGCCCCAGCATTTT	CSAREGYQPQHF
TRBV6-1	NA	NA	TRBJ2-7	TGTGCCAGCAGTGAATATTTGCCCGAGCAGTACTTC	CASSEYLPEQYF
TRBV2	many	TRBD2	TRBJ2-7	TGTGCCAGCAGCCTAACTAGCGGGGACTCCTACGAGCAGTACTTC	CASSLTSGDSYEQYF
TRBV28	many	NA	TRBJ1-3	TGTGCCAGCAGTAAGACTGGGACCTCTGGAAACACCATATATTTT	CASSKTGTSGNTIYF